This is a list of T cell receptor beta chains from one sample in a study of cytomegalovirus exposure and HLA in healthy donors. Using immunoSEQ multiplex PCR, the repertoire was profiled, and TCRdb retains in-frame clones only, with some absent. The top ten clones hold 2% to 2.5% of a sample with 200,000 to 300,000 clones, roughly 86% of them seen once. Sequenced: PBMCs. These receptor sequences come from a woman aged 35 to 49 in good health and CMV-seropositive. Both conserved end residues are part of each CDR3. The D gene is left open where the match is weak. Clone size, where shown, is once, few, many, or a class for clones that have expanded.

>TRBV19|.|TRBJ1-5|.
TGTGCCAGTAGTACGGGGTATGCCGATCAGCCCCAGCATTTT
CASSTGYADQPQHF
>TRBV21-1|.|TRBJ1-3|.
TGTGCCAGCAGCAAAGGGGTAGGGGCAGGGAGGGACACCATATATTTT
CASSKGVGAGRDTIYF
>TRBV28|TRBD1|TRBJ1-5|.
TGTGCCAGCAGTTTATTCGGGACAGGGGTGAATCAGCCCCAGCATTTT
CASSLFGTGVNQPQHF
>TRBV7-3|.|TRBJ1-1|.
TGTGCCAGCGGAACAGGGAGGGCTGAAGCTTTCTTT
CASGTGRAEAFF
>TRBV27|TRBD1|TRBJ1-6|.
TGTGCCAGCAGTTTGGGACAGCTTTATAATTCACCCCTCCACTTT
CASSLGQLYNSPLHF
>TRBV14|.|TRBJ2-1|.
TGTGCCAGCAGCCAAGTTATCGGGAGTTACTACAATGAGCAGTTCTTC
CASSQVIGSYYNEQFF
>TRBV7-9|TRBD2|TRBJ2-1|.
TGTGCCAGCAGCTTAGGGTGGGAGGGAGATTACAATGAGCAGTTCTTC
CASSLGWEGDYNEQFF
>TRBV18|.|TRBJ1-3|few
TGTGCCAGCTCACCAGCCGGTGGTGGAAACACCATATATTTT
CASSPAGGGNTIYF
>TRBV15|TRBD1|TRBJ1-1|.
TGTGCCACCAAGCAGTTCGAGAGGACAGGGAGAACTGAAGCTTTCTTT
CATKQFERTGRTEAFF
>TRBV28|.|TRBJ1-6|.
TGTGCCAGCAGTCCCCTAAATTCACCCCTCCACTTT
CASSPLNSPLHF
>TRBV4-2|TRBD2|TRBJ2-1|few
TGTGCCAGCAGCCGGACTAGCGGGAGTTATGAGCAGTTCTTC
CASSRTSGSYEQFF
>TRBV19|.|TRBJ2-1|.
TGTGCCAGTAGTAACCGGGAGAGCTCCTACAATGAGCAGTTCTTC
CASSNRESSYNEQFF
>TRBV6-5|TRBD1|TRBJ2-5|.
TGTGCCAGCAGTTACTCGTACGACAGGGCAGAGACCCAGTACTTC
CASSYSYDRAETQYF
>TRBV18|.|TRBJ2-3|few
TGTGCCAGCTCCCGGGAGTGGGGATCGACAGATACGCAGTATTTT
CASSREWGSTDTQYF
>TRBV7-9|.|TRBJ1-3|few
TGTGCCAGCAGCACTCCACAGGGTCGGTTTCTCAATGCCCCAAACACCATATATTTT
CASSTPQGRFLNAPNTIYF
>TRBV5-1|.|TRBJ1-1|.
TGCGCCAGCAGCTTGGCCAATGGAGACGCGAACACTGAAGCTTTCTTT
CASSLANGDANTEAFF
>TRBV9|TRBD1|TRBJ2-3|.
TGTGCCAGCAGCGTAGTGCACAGGGGGACGGATGCGCAGTATTTT
CASSVVHRGTDAQYF
>TRBV9|TRBD1|TRBJ1-2|once
TGTGCCAGCAGCGGGACAGGGGAATATGGCTACACCTTC
CASSGTGEYGYTF
>TRBV19|TRBD1|TRBJ2-3|.
TGTGCCAGTAGTACCCGACAGGGGTCTTCCACAGATACGCAGTATTTT
CASSTRQGSSTDTQYF
>TRBV19|TRBD1|TRBJ1-2|few
TGTGCCAGTAGCAGGGGGGACTATGGCTACACCTTC
CASSRGDYGYTF
>TRBV19|TRBD1|TRBJ1-1|.
TGTGCCAGTAGTAATACAGGGGGGGACACTGAAGCTTTCTTT
CASSNTGGDTEAFF
>TRBV27|.|TRBJ1-3|.
TGTGCCAGCAGTTTATCGAGCACCACCGGTAGCATATATTTT
CASSLSSTTGSIYF
>TRBV18|.|TRBJ1-3|.
TGTGCCAGCTCTCCTCAGGGCACCCCTGGAAACACCATATATTTT
CASSPQGTPGNTIYF
>TRBV11-3|TRBD1|TRBJ2-7|once
TGTGCCAGCAGCAAAACGACAGGGCCAGGGGAGCAGTACTTC
CASSKTTGPGEQYF
>TRBV5-4|.|TRBJ2-7|.
TGTGCCAGCAGCTTCGGAGACGAGCAGTACTTC
CASSFGDEQYF
>TRBV7-2|TRBD2|TRBJ2-7|.
TGTGCCAGCAGCTTCATAGCGGGGAATAACTACGAGCAGTACTTC
CASSFIAGNNYEQYF
>TRBV5-4|.|TRBJ1-6|.
TGTGCCAGCAGCCTCCGAGACAGCAATTCACCCCTCCACTTT
CASSLRDSNSPLHF
>TRBV6-6|.|TRBJ1-6|.
TGTGCCAGCAGCCCGTCCCGTACTGGTTCACCCCTCCACTTT
CASSPSRTGSPLHF
>TRBV28|.|TRBJ2-5|.
TGTGCCAGCAGCCTCCGAGAGACCCAGTACTTC
CASSLRETQYF
>TRBV7-9|TRBD1|TRBJ1-5|.
TGTGCCAGCAGCTTAGCGACAGGGGGCAATCAGCCCCAGCATTTT
CASSLATGGNQPQHF
>TRBV11-3|TRBD2|TRBJ2-1|.
TGTGCCAGCAGCGCTACTAGCGGGAGCGACAATGAGCAGTTCTTC
CASSATSGSDNEQFF
>TRBV4-2|.|TRBJ2-1|.
TGTGCCAGCAGCCAAGAATGGCGGCCAGGGTACAATGAGCAGTTCTTC
CASSQEWRPGYNEQFF
>TRBV7-9|.|TRBJ2-3|.
TGTGCCAGCAGCTCCCCATCGGCGGGGCCGACAGATACGCAGTATTTT
CASSSPSAGPTDTQYF
>TRBV12-5|.|TRBJ1-1|.
TGTGCTAGTGCTTCACCAGGGAACACTGAAGCTTTCTTT
CASASPGNTEAFF
>TRBV5-4|TRBD1|TRBJ2-7|.
TGCGCCAGCAGCCAGGCCGACAGGGCCTCGGGCGAGCAGTACTTC
CASSQADRASGEQYF
>TRBV7-2|.|TRBJ2-1|.
TGTGCCAGCAGCTTAACGGCGGACACCTACAATGAGCAGTTCTTC
CASSLTADTYNEQFF
>TRBV28|TRBD2|TRBJ2-7|.
TGTGCCAGCCCCCCTAGCGGGAGCTCCTACGAGCAGTACTTC
CASPPSGSSYEQYF
>TRBV27|TRBD2|TRBJ2-7|.
TGTGCCAGCAGTCCAAGAGGGGCGGGAGGAACCTACGAGCAGTACTTC
CASSPRGAGGTYEQYF
>TRBV11-2|.|TRBJ2-7|once
TGTGCCAGCAGCTTAGATACCGGCACTACCTACTCCTACGAGCAGTACTTC
CASSLDTGTTYSYEQYF
>TRBV7-9|.|TRBJ2-5|few
TGTGCCAGCAGCCGCCAAGAGACCCAGTACTTC
CASSRQETQYF
>TRBV5-1|.|TRBJ2-7|once
TGCGCCAGCAGCTTGGGGGGCCACGAGCAGTACTTC
CASSLGGHEQYF
>TRBV5-1|.|TRBJ1-2|.
TGCGCCAGCAGCTTTGGGGGCCCGGGCTATGGCTACACCTTC
CASSFGGPGYGYTF
>TRBV29-1|.|TRBJ1-1|.
TGCAGCGTTGAAGGTTTCCTCAGGAAGAACACTGAAGCTTTCTTT
CSVEGFLRKNTEAFF
>TRBV30|.|TRBJ2-4|.
TGTGCCTGGAGTGTACTCGGAGGCAGTCAGTACTTC
CAWSVLGGSQYF
>TRBV28|.|TRBJ1-1|.
TGTGCCAGCACGTCCGCCCGGGGAGCTTTCTTT
CASTSARGAFF
>TRBV7-9|.|TRBJ1-2|.
TGTGCCAGCAGCTTAGGGGGGGAAGGCTACACCTTC
CASSLGGEGYTF
>TRBV9|TRBD2|TRBJ2-1|.
TGTGCCAGCAGCGTACGAGGGACTAGCGGGAGACTTTTGTTATCGTCAATTGAGCAGTTCTTC
CASSVRGTSGRLLLSSIEQFF
>TRBV27|.|TRBJ1-2|once
TGTGCCAGCAGTTTTCGGGGTGATCTCTATGGCTACACCTTC
CASSFRGDLYGYTF
>TRBV30|.|TRBJ2-7|.
TGTGCCTGGAGTGTATACCTTGGGGCAGCCCCCTCCTACGAGCAGTACTTC
CAWSVYLGAAPSYEQYF
>TRBV28|TRBD1|TRBJ1-1|.
TGTGCCAGCAGTCCCGCAACAGGGGGCACTGAAGCTTTCTTT
CASSPATGGTEAFF
>TRBV30|.|TRBJ1-3|.
TGTGCCTGGACAGGGGATTCTGGAAACACCATATATTTT
CAWTGDSGNTIYF
>TRBV7-2|.|TRBJ1-2|.
TGTGCCAGCAGCTTAGAACAACAGACACCGGGCTACACCTTC
CASSLEQQTPGYTF
>TRBV7-9|TRBD1|TRBJ2-1|few
TGTGCCAGCAGGAGACAGGGGGTCGGCAATGAGCAGTTCTTC
CASRRQGVGNEQFF
>TRBV30|.|TRBJ1-4|.
TGTGCCTGGAGTGTACAGGAAAAACTGTTTTTT
CAWSVQEKLFF
>TRBV28|.|TRBJ1-2|once
TGTGCCACCGAGACAGTGAACGGCTACACCTTC
CATETVNGYTF